These 21 T cell receptor beta chains were all obtained from the same sample, sequenced in a study of shared clonotypes between healthy human individuals. TCRdb keeps only in-frame clones here, not all; method: immunoSEQ multiplex PCR. The repertoire holds some 2,500,000 clones, with roughly 90% as singletons. The sequenced sample consisted of naive CD4+ T cells from PBMCs. As for subset: CD45RA+ positively selected. These receptors originate from a man between 18 and 29 years old in good health. Some clones in this sample may be carry-over from other donors' samples.

The chain recombines TRBV15 with TRBJ1-1; D unclear. There are 13 residues in the CDR3. The ends were cut back, 8 bases at V and 1 base at J, with 11 bases in the middle. The V gene's germline CDR1 is LNHNV and CDR2 YYDKDF (reference sequence). CDR3 in amino acids: CATAGPQNTEAFF. The CDR3 DNA sequence: TGTGCCACCGCCGGGCCGCAGAACACTGAAGCTTTCTTT.

This chain connects TRBV5-8 to TRBJ1-4; D gene unclear. V was cut by 2 bases and J by 0 bases, with 14 bases left in between. In germline, CDR1 is SGHTS, CDR2 YDEGEE. The CDR3 length is 17 residues. The DNA for the CDR3 is TGTGCCAGCAGCTTTGATGGCCATCCTGCAACTAATGAAAAACTGTTTTTT. This gives the protein CASSFDGHPATNEKLFF. Full variable domain (remainder filled in from reference TRBV5-8 and TRBJ1-4): EAGVTQSPTHLIKTRGQQATLRCSPISGHTSVYWYQQALGLGLQFLLWYDEGEERNRGNFPPRFSGRQFPNYSSELNVNALELEDSALYLCASSFDGHPATNEKLFFGSGTQLSVL.

The chain employs TRBV5-6 and TRBJ2-7; 7 nucleotides agree with TRBD2. This CDR3 region has 14 residues. The junction had 7 bases not matched to a gene; V was cut back by 1 base and J by 6 bases. Per the germline V gene, CDR1 is SGHDT and CDR2 is YYEEEE. The CDR3 sequence: CASSLFGTNTEQYF. The CDR3 nucleotides are TGTGCCAGCAGCTTGTTCGGGACTAATACCGAGCAGTACTTC.

This clone was seen just once. The chain combines TRBV19 with TRBJ1-2; TRBD1 aligns across 10 bases. After removal of 8 bases from V and 8 bases from J, the junction contained 17 bases not matched to a gene. Germline V lookup: CDR1 LNHDA, CDR2 SQIVND (reference sequence). This CDR3 has 16 amino acids. CDR3 nucleotides: TGTGCCAGTCGACCCGGACCCAGACAGGGGGCTTGGGGCTACACCTTC. Encoded protein: CASRPGPRQGAWGYTF.

This chain's CDR3 is CASSYSKGNEQFF. The CDR3, as DNA: TGTGCCAGCAGTTACTCAAAAGGCAATGAGCAGTTCTTC. The chain has TRBV6-6 and TRBJ2-1; no clear D gene. CDR3 length: 13 residues. V was trimmed by 0 bases and J by 6 bases, leaving 6 bases between them. From germline, CDR1 is MNHNY and CDR2 SVGAGI (reference sequence).

This clone was seen a handful of times. The chain carries TRBV6-1 and TRBJ2-7; 10 bases are a match to TRBD1. J lost 2 bases, V lost 7 bases, and 5 bases had no gene match. The CDR3 consists of 14 residues. Germline CDR1 is MNHNS and CDR2 is SASEGT. The CDR3 region is CASMRTGGTYEQYF. CDR3 DNA: TGTGCCAGCATGAGGACAGGGGGAACCTACGAGCAGTACTTC.

The chain uses TRBV11-2 and TRBJ1-2; D unclear. The V and J ends lost 1 base and 8 bases respectively, with 11 bases between them. The CDR3 covers 13 residues. CDR1 SGHAT and CDR2 FQNNGV come from the germline V gene. Here the CDR3 reads CASSLGPEEGYTF. Written as DNA, the CDR3 is TGTGCCAGCAGCTTAGGCCCAGAAGAGGGCTACACCTTC. The full variable domain, with the rest looked up from reference TRBV11-2 and TRBJ1-2, is EAGVAQSPRYKIIEKRQSVAFWCNPISGHATLYWYQQILGQGPKLLIQFQNNGVVDDSQLPKDRFSAERLKGVDSTLKIQPAKLEDSAVYLCASSLGPEEGYTFGSGTRLTVV.

This chain links TRBV28 with TRBJ2-3; TRBD2 might be the D (6 bases). Germline V gene data show CDR1 as MDHEN and CDR2 as SYDVKM. V gave up 6 bases and J gave up 4 bases, with 17 bases separating them. This CDR3 is 15 amino acids long. The chain's CDR3 is CASSQETGAADTQYF. The DNA of the CDR3 is TGTGCCAGCAGCCAAGAGACGGGAGCCGCAGATACGCAGTATTTT.

The chain joins TRBV5-1 to TRBJ1-1; the D gene is possibly TRBD1 (6 bases). V was trimmed by 3 bases and J by 6 bases, leaving 12 bases between them. CDR1 SGHRS and CDR2 YFSETQ come from the germline V gene. CDR3 size: 13 residues. Written as DNA, the CDR3 is TGCGCCAGCAGCTCACAGGGAGGTTCTGAAGCTTTCTTT. It translates to CASSSQGGSEAFF.

The chain links TRBV19 to TRBJ1-5, with 7 bases fitting TRBD1. This CDR3 has 15 amino acids. Unmatched junction bases numbered 8, after V lost 4 bases and J lost 5 bases. CDR1 and CDR2 (germline): LNHDA, SQIVND (reference sequence). CDR3 bases: TGTGCCAGTAGTACAGGGTCAGGGGGTGATCAGCCCCAGCATTTT. Translating it yields CASSTGSGGDQPQHF.

The rearrangement uses TRBV4-1 and TRBJ2-1; tentatively, D is TRBD1 or TRBD2 (5 bases each). Trimming pared 3 bases from V and 4 bases from J, leaving 16 bases between. This CDR3 region has 16 residues. Per germline, CDR1 MGHRA and CDR2 YSYEKL. The DNA of the CDR3 is TGCGCCAGCAGCCACGAGTATGGGACCGCATACAATGAGCAGTTCTTC. It translates to CASSHEYGTAYNEQFF.

V and J are TRBV9 and TRBJ2-1; no firm D call. In germline, CDR1 is SGDLS, CDR2 YYNGEE. The CDR3 consists of 15 residues. Trimming stripped 4 bases from V and 0 bases from J, with 11 bases between. This CDR3 is CASSTTLSSYNEQFF. The CDR3 DNA reads as TGTGCCAGCAGCACTACACTCAGCTCCTACAATGAGCAGTTCTTC. The variable domain in full, with the rest retrieved from reference TRBV9 and TRBJ2-1, is DSGVTQTPKHLITATGQRVTLRCSPRSGDLSVYWYQQSLDQGLQFLIQYYNGEERAKGNILERFSAQQFPDLHSELNLSSLELGDSALYFCASSTTLSSYNEQFFGPGTRLTVL.

This chain's CDR3 is CASGLLRDRGQETQYF. The CDR3 nucleotides read TGTGCCAGCGGATTACTCCGGGACAGGGGCCAAGAGACCCAGTACTTC. The chain uses TRBV5-6 and TRBJ2-5; 10 positions agree with TRBD1. This CDR3 contains 16 residues. Germline assignment: CDR1 SGHDT and CDR2 YYEEEE. V lost 7 bases to trimming and J lost 1 base; unmatched junction nucleotides: 10.

This clone was recorded once. The rearrangement uses TRBV18 and TRBJ2-4; the D gene is possibly TRBD2 (6 bases). Trimming took 2 bases from V and 0 from J, leaving 8 bases between them. CDR1 is KGHSH and CDR2 is LQKENI in the germline V gene. The CDR3 consists of 15 residues. The CDR3 DNA reads TGTGCCAGCTCACCAACTAGCTTAGCCAAAAACATTCAGTACTTC. It translates to CASSPTSLAKNIQYF.

V usage is TRBV7-2 and J usage is TRBJ2-1; 7 bases are shared with TRBD1. Looked up from germline, CDR1 is SGHTA and CDR2 is FQGNSA. The CDR3 sequence is 15 residues long. V dropped 6 bases and J dropped 1; count of bases not matched to a gene: 6. This CDR3 reads CASRARQGSYNEQFF. CDR3 DNA sequence: TGTGCCAGCAGGGCTCGACAGGGTTCCTACAATGAGCAGTTCTTC.

The rearrangement joins TRBV27 to TRBJ2-5; 12 bases are a match to TRBD2. The CDR3 sequence is 19 residues long. V dropped 0 bases and J dropped 5; count of bases not matched to a gene: 13. Germline V gene data show CDR1 as MNHEY and CDR2 as SMNVEV (reference sequence). CDR3: CASSLSLLAGGPSGETQYF. The CDR3 region has the DNA TGTGCCAGCAGTTTATCTCTCCTAGCGGGAGGGCCGAGCGGGGAGACCCAGTACTTC.

V gene TRBV5-4 combines with J gene TRBJ2-1; 9 bases map to TRBD2. V dropped 4 bases and J dropped 8; count of bases not matched to a gene: 13. Germline loops: CDR1 SGHNT, CDR2 YYREEE (reference sequence). The CDR3 runs to 16 residues. In DNA form, the CDR3 reads TGTGCCAGCAGCCCCCCACCCCCCGCGGGGGGGTATGAGCAGTTCTTC. This gives the protein CASSPPPPAGGYEQFF.

This chain links TRBV7-9 with TRBJ1-1; 8 bases are shared with TRBD1. Germline V gives CDR1 SEHNR, CDR2 FQNEAQ (reference sequence). Trimming at V came to 4 bases and at J to 5 bases, leaving 6 bases not matched to a gene. The CDR3 runs 14 residues. The CDR3 DNA is TGTGCCAGCAGCTCCCGCCGGACAGGGACTGAAGCTTTCTTT. This encodes CASSSRRTGTEAFF.

The chain couples TRBV7-6 to TRBJ2-1, with TRBD2 matching over 10 bases. Trimming cost V 3 bases and J 7 bases; bases outside gene matches: 3. The CDR3 length is 14 residues. Germline V gene lookup returns CDR1 SGHVS and CDR2 FNYEAQ. The CDR3 region has the DNA TGTGCCAGCAGCTTGAAGCGGGAGGGGAATGAGCAGTTCTTC. This encodes CASSLKREGNEQFF.

The chain links TRBV5-8 to TRBJ2-7, with D possibly matching TRBD2 (6 bases). CDR1 and CDR2 (germline): SGHTS, YDEGEE. The ends were cut back, 4 bases at V and 3 bases at J, with 17 bases in the middle. This CDR3 region has 15 residues. The CDR3 bases are TGTGCCAGCAGCCGTCCAGGGAGGTCGAACTACGAGCAGTACTTC. Translating gives CASSRPGRSNYEQYF.

The chain couples TRBV4-2 to TRBJ2-1, with 10 nucleotides matching TRBD2. Looked up from germline, CDR1 is LGHNA and CDR2 is YNFKEQ. The junction had 5 bases not matched to a gene; V was cut back by 5 bases and J by 4 bases. The CDR3 totals 15 residues. Here the CDR3 reads CASSLATSGYNEQFF. CDR3 DNA: TGTGCCAGCAGCTTGGCGACTAGCGGGTACAATGAGCAGTTCTTC.